This T cell receptor beta chain was observed in a study of shared clonotypes between healthy human individuals. Study-wide findings and caveats: Of the naive CD4 clonotypes, around 5.2% were shared across four donors. Sequencing depth was predicted to influence how clonotypes are shared among donors.

A note on this clone: Its antigen is unidentified.

Germline V gene lookup returns CDR1 SEHNR and CDR2 FQNEAQ (reference sequence). The CDR3 consists of 19 residues. Trimming at V came to 5 bases and at J to 0 bases, leaving 18 bases not matched to a gene. Researchers reported that CD8 memory united CD45RO+ cells with CCR7-negative CD45RA+ TemRA cells. The assay ran at deep level. Libraries were prepared by immunoSEQ multiplex PCR; TCRdb keeps only in-frame clonotypes and omits some of them. The sample consists of around 690,000 clones, around 91% of them appearing once. This sequence joins TRBV7-9 and TRBJ2-7; 8 positions match TRBD2. The sequence was collected from a man between 18 and 35 years old in good health. Some clones in this sample may be carry-over from other donors' samples. The specimen sequenced was memory CD8+ T cells from PBMCs. The subset is: CD45RO+ cells pooled with CCR7-negative TemRA cells. CDR3 DNA sequence: TGTGCCAGCAGCCCAAATGGTATGATACTAGCGGAGAGCTCCTACGAGCAGTACTTC. It codes for CASSPNGMILAESSYEQYF.